Included here is one T cell receptor beta chain sequence, with context. The entry originates in a study of cytomegalovirus exposure and HLA in healthy donors. The germline CDR1 and CDR2 sequences are MDHEN and SYDVKM. V was clipped by 2 bases and J by 2 bases, with 13 bases between them. CDR3 length equals 15 residues. Repertoires were generated with immunoSEQ multiplex PCR, while TCRdb's copy carries only in-frame clones and drops some. The table has about 65,000 clones, roughly 94% seen once. Sequencing was carried out using PBMCs. The TCR was taken from a man between 18 and 35 years old in good health and CMV-seropositive. The J gene is TRBJ2-7, the V gene TRBV28; D is possibly TRBD1 (5 bases). As DNA, the CDR3 is TGTGCCAGCAGTTTAACAGGAGAGTACACCTACGAGCAGTACTTC. This translates into CASSLTGEYTYEQYF.